This T cell receptor (beta chain) was observed in a study of blood T cell repertoires in COVID-19. Study-level background: T cells, B-cell-depleted T cells, or PBMCs provided the cDNA or gDNA that served as material.

TCRdb keeps only in-frame clones here, not all; method: immunoSEQ multiplex PCR. The data show around 170,000 clones, with under 80% seen just once and less than 3% held by the top ten. This TCR derives from a woman older than 75 with acute or convalescent COVID-19. What was sequenced was peripheral blood.

CDR3 loop: CASKFQGRYGYTF. Written as DNA, the CDR3 is TGTGCCAGCAAATTCCAGGGAAGGTATGGCTACACCTTC. J is TRBJ1-2 and V is TRBV28; D may be TRBD1 (5 bases). Germline V gene data show CDR1 as MDHEN and CDR2 as SYDVKM. The CDR3 is made up of 13 amino acids. Trimming took off 7 bases at V and 5 bases at J, with 14 bases between the two ends.